This record looks at one T cell receptor (beta chain) sequence and its context. Its antigen is still unknown. Time point defined: persistent/refractory GD, antithyroid drugs over 5 years with positive TRAb. The TCR library was prepared using RNA isolated from PBMCs. American Thyroid Association guidelines defined Graves' disease diagnosis. For TCR beta, libraries came from iRepertoire HTBI primers and Arm-PCR of CDR3 regions. TCRdb reanalysed the multiplex PCR reads using MiXCR and keeps one entry per CDR3 protein. The sample has about 450,000 distinct CDR3 sequences, about 20% seen once. Germline V gene sequence: CDR1 SGHTA, CDR2 FQGNSA. CDR3 size: 14 residues. Trimming took 1 base from V and 8 from J, leaving 14 bases between them. The data originate from a study of regulatory T cells in long-lasting Graves disease. In the study overall: Patients with persistent Graves' disease had over 5 years of antithyroid drugs and persistent TSH receptor antibodies.

Study-level findings and limits: There were preferences for TRBV28, TRBJ1-2 and TRBJ2-5 in persistent disease. The number of shared public clonotypes was higher in persistent patients (2,741) than new patients (just over 950).

This clonotype was obtained from a female donor with Graves disease. The sequences come from peripheral blood mononuclear cells (PBMCs), collected when the disease was refractory, from a patient treated with antithyroid drugs. This chain connects TRBV7-2 to TRBJ1-2; a weak D match, TRBD1 (6 bases). The CDR3 sequence is CASSLVQGQEGYTF. The CDR3 region has the DNA TGTGCCAGCAGCTTAGTACAGGGCCAGGAGGGCTACACCTTC.